The clone carrying this T cell receptor beta chain was counted ten times or more. The target antigen is unknown. There were TCR beta CDR3 regions amplified from RNA transcripts. TCR CDR3 regions were first amplified by RT-PCR with HTBI primers. TCRdb re-called the multiplex PCR reads through MiXCR, storing one row per CDR3 protein. There are approximately 710,000 distinct CDR3 sequences in the sample; around 16% occur only once, and 15% to 18% lies in the top ten. This sample was included in a study of T cells in Graves' hyperthyroidism and ophthalmopathy. Study information: Peripheral blood collection took place at initial diagnosis, before any treatment. General study results and limits: Stable hyperthyroidism and ophthalmopathy were separated using 13 V-J signatures. The blood repertoire included most of the expanded thyroid clonotypes above 0.001.

The CDR3 spans 15 residues. Looked up from germline, CDR1 is SEHNR and CDR2 is FQNEAQ (reference sequence). Between the trimmed V and J ends, which lost 5 bases and 2 bases, there was a span of 14 bases. Stable Graves' hyperthyroidism denoted no ophthalmopathy progression over 18 months. The chain has TRBV7-9 and TRBJ2-3, with no clear D. The receptor was derived from a man between 45 and 60 years old with Graves' hyperthyroidism. The specimen was blood. The CDR3 coding sequence is TGTGCCAGCAGCCCTATCGAGGCCCCCACAGATACGCAGTATTTT. Protein sequence: CASSPIEAPTDTQYF.